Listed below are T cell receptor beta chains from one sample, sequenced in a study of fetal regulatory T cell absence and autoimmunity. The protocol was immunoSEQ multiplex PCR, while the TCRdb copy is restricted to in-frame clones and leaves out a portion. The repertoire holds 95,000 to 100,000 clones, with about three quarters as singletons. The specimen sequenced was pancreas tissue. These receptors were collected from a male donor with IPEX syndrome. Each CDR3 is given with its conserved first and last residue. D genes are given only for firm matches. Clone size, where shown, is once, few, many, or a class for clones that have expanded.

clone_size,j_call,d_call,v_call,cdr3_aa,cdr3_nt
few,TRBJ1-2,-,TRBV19,CASSIRTTNYYGYTF,TGTGCCAGTAGTATACGGACAACTAACTACTATGGCTACACCTTC
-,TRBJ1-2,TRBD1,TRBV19,CASSKDRDYGYTF,TGTGCCAGTAGTAAGGACAGGGACTATGGCTACACCTTC
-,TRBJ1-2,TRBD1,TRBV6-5,CASSYRDRRRGYTF,TGTGCCAGCAGTTACCGGGACAGGAGAAGGGGCTACACCTTC
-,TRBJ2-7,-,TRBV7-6,CASSFLADSSYEQYF,TGTGCCAGCAGCTTCTTAGCGGATAGCTCCTACGAGCAGTACTTC
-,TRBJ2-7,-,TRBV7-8,CASSLAGGVDEQYF,TGTGCCAGCAGCTTAGCCGGGGGAGTTGACGAGCAGTACTTC
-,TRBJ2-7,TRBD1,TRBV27,CASSPGQASYEQYF,TGTGCCAGCAGTCCAGGACAGGCCTCCTACGAGCAGTACTTC
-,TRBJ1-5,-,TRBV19,CASSIFWGNQPQHF,TGTGCCAGTAGTATTTTCTGGGGCAATCAGCCCCAGCATTTT
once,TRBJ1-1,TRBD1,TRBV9,CASSPFGQGTEAFF,TGTGCCAGCAGCCCCTTCGGACAGGGCACTGAAGCTTTCTTT
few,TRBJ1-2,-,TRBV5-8,CASSLGPQLNYGYTF,TGTGCCAGCAGCTTGGGACCACAGCTCAACTATGGCTACACCTTC
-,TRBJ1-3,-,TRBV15,CATSRSGVGGNTIYF,TGTGCCACCAGCAGGTCAGGGGTAGGAGGAAACACCATATATTTT
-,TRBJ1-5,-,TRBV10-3,CAISETGKGLSNQPQHF,TGTGCCATCAGTGAGACAGGAAAGGGGCTTAGCAATCAGCCCCAGCATTTT
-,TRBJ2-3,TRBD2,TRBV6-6,CASSHRLAHTDTQYF,TGTGCCAGCAGTCACCGACTAGCACACACAGATACGCAGTATTTT
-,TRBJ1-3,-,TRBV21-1,CASSKGQGAPIPSGNTIYF,TGTGCCAGCAGCAAAGGACAGGGGGCCCCCATACCCTCTGGAAACACCATATATTTT
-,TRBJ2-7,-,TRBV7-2,CASSFYGESYEQYF,TGTGCCAGCAGCTTCTACGGGGAGTCCTACGAGCAGTACTTC
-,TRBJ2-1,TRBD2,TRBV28,CASSLEGTSAYNEQFF,TGTGCCAGCAGTCTAGAAGGGACTAGCGCCTACAATGAGCAGTTCTTC
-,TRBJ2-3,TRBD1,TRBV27,CASSDPGQGRTDTQYF,TGTGCCAGCAGTGATCCGGGACAGGGAAGGACAGATACGCAGTATTTT
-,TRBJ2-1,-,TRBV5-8,CASSSRIGEQFF,TGTGCCAGCAGCTCGAGGATCGGTGAGCAGTTCTTC
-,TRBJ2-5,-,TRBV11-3,CASSFWLQETQYF,TGTGCCAGCAGCTTTTGGTTGCAAGAGACCCAGTACTTC
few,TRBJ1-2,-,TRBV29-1,CSVEGYGYTF,TGCAGCGTTGAGGGGTATGGCTACACCTTC
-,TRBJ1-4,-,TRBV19,CASSTSAGPPWEKLFF,TGTGCCAGTAGTACCTCCGCGGGACCCCCCTGGGAAAAACTGTTTTTT
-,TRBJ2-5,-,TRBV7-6,CASSSLQETQYF,TGTGCCAGCAGCTCACTGCAAGAGACCCAGTACTTC
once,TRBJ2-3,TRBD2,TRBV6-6,CASSAGLALSTDTQYF,TGTGCCAGCAGTGCGGGACTAGCGTTAAGCACAGATACGCAGTATTTT
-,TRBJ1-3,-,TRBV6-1,CASSEMGAGNTIYF,TGTGCCAGCAGTGAAATGGGGGCTGGAAACACCATATATTTT
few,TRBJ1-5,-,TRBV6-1,CASSPGTLNQPQHF,TGTGCCAGCAGTCCCGGGACCCTCAATCAGCCCCAGCATTTT
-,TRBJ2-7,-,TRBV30,CAWSAIGFNEQYF,TGTGCCTGGAGTGCAATAGGGTTCAACGAGCAGTACTTC
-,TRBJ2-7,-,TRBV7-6,CASSLGAGYEQYF,TGTGCCAGCAGCTTAGGGGCAGGGTACGAGCAGTACTTC
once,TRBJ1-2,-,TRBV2,CASKRFTYGYTF,TGTGCCAGTAAAAGGTTTACCTATGGCTACACCTTC
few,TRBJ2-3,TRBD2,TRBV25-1,CASSDREGTDTQYF,TGTGCCAGCAGTGATCGGGAGGGCACAGATACGCAGTATTTT
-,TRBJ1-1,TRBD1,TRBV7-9,CASSLDKTGGNTEAFF,TGTGCCAGCAGCTTGGATAAAACAGGGGGGAACACTGAAGCTTTCTTT
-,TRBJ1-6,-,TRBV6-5,CASSSGVNSPLHF,TGTGCCAGCAGTTCGGGGGTTAATTCACCCCTCCACTTT
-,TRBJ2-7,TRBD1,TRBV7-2,CASSLGDRLYEQYF,TGTGCCAGCAGCTTAGGGGACAGGCTCTACGAGCAGTACTTC
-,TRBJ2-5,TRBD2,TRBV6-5,CASSLTGGAEETQYF,TGTGCCAGCAGTTTAACGGGGGGGGCAGAGGAGACCCAGTACTTC
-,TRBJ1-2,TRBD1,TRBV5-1,CASGRDRVNGYTF,TGCGCCAGCGGACGGGACAGGGTCAATGGCTACACCTTC
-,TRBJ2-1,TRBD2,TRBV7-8,CASSLAGRLAVYNEQFF,TGTGCCAGCAGCTTAGCTGGGAGACTAGCGGTATACAATGAGCAGTTCTTC
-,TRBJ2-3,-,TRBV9,CASSVGRSTDTQYF,TGTGCCAGCAGCGTAGGGCGGAGCACAGATACGCAGTATTTT
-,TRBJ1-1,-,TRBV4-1,CASSQARYRDTEAFF,TGCGCCAGCAGCCAAGCCAGGTACAGAGATACTGAAGCTTTCTTT
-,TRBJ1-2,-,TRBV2,CASSDVASFVYGYTF,TGTGCCAGCAGTGATGTAGCAAGTTTTGTCTATGGCTACACCTTC